This TCR beta chain originates from a study of cytomegalovirus exposure and HLA in healthy donors. The CDR3 runs 18 residues. Study-wide points: In a later analysis, several top co-occurrence clusters appeared linked to parvovirus B19, influenza, CMV and Epstein-Barr virus. A missense DCLRE1C variant was associated with V- and J-gene trimming of TCR beta chains in a later analysis, and an independent cohort replicated the association. Evidence from a later analysis indicated that most CMV-associated TCR beta chains looked HLA-restricted. For cytomegalovirus status, the classifier reportedly gave diagnoses with high specificity and sensitivity.

Researchers ran the PCR with 60 Vbeta and 13 Jbeta primers. The method was immunoSEQ multiplex PCR; TCRdb's version includes in-frame clones alone and lacks a portion of them. This sample has around 150,000 clones, with about four fifths found just once. Details on this clone: Its target is not known.

This sequence was found in a woman between 50 and 59 years old in good health and CMV-seronegative. Sequenced sample: PBMCs. This chain joins TRBV21-1 and TRBJ2-4; the table's D gene call, TRBD1, was not cross checked with the DNA. TRBV21-1 is designated a pseudogene. CDR3 DNA: TGTGCCAGCAGCAAAGCGCGGGACAGGGGCCTAGCCAAAAACATTCAGTACTTC. It translates to CASSKARDRGLAKNIQYF.